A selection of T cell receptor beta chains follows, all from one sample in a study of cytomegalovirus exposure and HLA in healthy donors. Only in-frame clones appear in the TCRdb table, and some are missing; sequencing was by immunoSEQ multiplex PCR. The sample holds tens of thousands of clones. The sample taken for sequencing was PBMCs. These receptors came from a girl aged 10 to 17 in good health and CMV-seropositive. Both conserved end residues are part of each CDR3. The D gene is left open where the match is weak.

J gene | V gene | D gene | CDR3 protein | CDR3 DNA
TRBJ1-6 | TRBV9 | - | CASSATLGANSPLHF | TGTGCCAGCAGCGCAACGTTAGGGGCGAATTCACCCCTCCACTTT
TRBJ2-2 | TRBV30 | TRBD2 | CAWSPGGAGELFF | TGTGCCTGGAGTCCGGGGGGTGCCGGGGAGCTGTTTTTT
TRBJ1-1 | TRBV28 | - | CASSLRQLNTEAFF | TGTGCCAGCAGTCTCAGACAGTTGAACACTGAAGCTTTCTTT
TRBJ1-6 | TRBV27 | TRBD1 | CASSLTGGAQVTPLHF | TGTGCCAGCAGTTTGACAGGGGGAGCGCAGGTGACACCCCTCCACTTT
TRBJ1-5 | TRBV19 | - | CASSSFGQMGNQPQHF | TGTGCCAGTAGTTCATTCGGACAGATGGGGAATCAGCCCCAGCATTTT
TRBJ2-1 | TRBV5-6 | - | CASSGDRDNEQFF | TGTGCCAGCAGCGGAGACAGAGACAATGAGCAGTTCTTC
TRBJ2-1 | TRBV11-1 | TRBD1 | CASSSHRDREYNEQFF | TGTGCCAGCAGCTCACACCGGGACAGGGAATACAATGAGCAGTTCTTC
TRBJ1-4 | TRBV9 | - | CASSPWGGTNEKLFF | TGTGCCAGCAGCCCCTGGGGGGGTACTAATGAAAAACTGTTTTTT
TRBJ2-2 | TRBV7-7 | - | CASSQVTGSTGELFF | TGTGCCAGCAGCCAGGTGACAGGATCAACCGGGGAGCTGTTTTTT
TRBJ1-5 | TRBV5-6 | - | CASSLGQFGQPQHF | TGTGCCAGCAGCTTGGGACAGTTTGGTCAGCCCCAGCATTTT
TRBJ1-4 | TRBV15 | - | CATSRDGGGGDNEKLFF | TGTGCCACCAGCAGAGATGGGGGGGGTGGTGATAATGAAAAACTGTTTTTT
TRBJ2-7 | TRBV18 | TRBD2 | CASSPGGTSGTYEQYF | TGTGCCAGCTCACCAGGCGGGACTAGCGGGACCTACGAGCAGTACTTC
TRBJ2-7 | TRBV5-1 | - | CASSLVPGSSYEQYF | TGCGCCAGCAGCTTGGTTCCGGGGAGCTCCTACGAGCAGTACTTC
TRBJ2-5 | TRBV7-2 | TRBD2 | CASSHRDRSSGGAGETQYF | TGTGCCAGCAGCCACCGGGACAGGAGTAGCGGGGGGGCGGGAGAGACCCAGTACTTC
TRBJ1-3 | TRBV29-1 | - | CSVTPTKDGNTIYF | TGCAGCGTTACCCCGACTAAGGATGGAAACACCATATATTTT
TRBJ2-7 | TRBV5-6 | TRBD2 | CASRLRRRGYEQYF | TGTGCCAGCAGGTTGAGAAGGCGGGGGTACGAGCAGTACTTC
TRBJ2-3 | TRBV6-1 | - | CATGSGHLLTDTQYF | TGTGCCACCGGGTCGGGACACTTACTCACAGATACGCAGTATTTT
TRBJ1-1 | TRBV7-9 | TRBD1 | CASSKQGVTEAFF | TGTGCCAGCAGTAAACAGGGGGTGACTGAAGCTTTCTTT
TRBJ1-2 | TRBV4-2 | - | CASSLGGSGYTF | TGTGCCAGCAGCCTTGGGGGCTCCGGCTACACCTTC
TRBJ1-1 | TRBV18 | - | CASSPPQGQYLNTEAFF | TGTGCCAGCTCACCACCGCAGGGGCAATACTTGAACACTGAAGCTTTCTTT